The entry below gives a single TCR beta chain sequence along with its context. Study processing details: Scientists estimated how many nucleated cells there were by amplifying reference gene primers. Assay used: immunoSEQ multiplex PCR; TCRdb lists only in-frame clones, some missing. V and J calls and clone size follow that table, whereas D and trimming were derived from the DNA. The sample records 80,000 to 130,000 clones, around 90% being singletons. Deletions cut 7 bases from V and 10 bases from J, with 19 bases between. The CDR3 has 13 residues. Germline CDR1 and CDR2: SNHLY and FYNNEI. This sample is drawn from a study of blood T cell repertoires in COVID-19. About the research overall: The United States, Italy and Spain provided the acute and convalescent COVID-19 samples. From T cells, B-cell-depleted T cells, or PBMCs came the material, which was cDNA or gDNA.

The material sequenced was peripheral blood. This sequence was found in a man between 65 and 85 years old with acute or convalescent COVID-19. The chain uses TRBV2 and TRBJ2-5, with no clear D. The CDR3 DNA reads TGTGCCAGCAATCAGCCGTTCCAAGAGGTCCAGTACTTC. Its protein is CASNQPFQEVQYF.